The T cell receptor beta chain described here comes from a study of shared clonotypes between healthy human individuals. The study's findings and limits: At large depth, rarefaction still showed sorted-subset sequencing to be incomplete.

TCRdb keeps only in-frame clones here, not all; method: immunoSEQ multiplex PCR. The table lists around 940,000 clones, over 60% of them singletons. With respect to this clone: Its antigen is not identified.

The CDR3 is 16 residues long. CDR1 SGHRS and CDR2 YFSETQ come from the germline V gene. V was pared by 0 bases and J by 3 bases, with 9 bases of the junction left unmatched. The chain recombines TRBV5-1 with TRBJ2-7; 7 bases are shared with TRBD2. The source material was memory CD4+ T cells sorted from blood. Specified subset: CD45RA-negative fraction. The receptor's source is a man aged 18 to 29 in good health. This chain's CDR3 is CASSLGPGGTLYEQYF. The CDR3 DNA reads as TGCGCCAGCAGCTTGGGTCCGGGAGGAACTCTCTACGAGCAGTACTTC.